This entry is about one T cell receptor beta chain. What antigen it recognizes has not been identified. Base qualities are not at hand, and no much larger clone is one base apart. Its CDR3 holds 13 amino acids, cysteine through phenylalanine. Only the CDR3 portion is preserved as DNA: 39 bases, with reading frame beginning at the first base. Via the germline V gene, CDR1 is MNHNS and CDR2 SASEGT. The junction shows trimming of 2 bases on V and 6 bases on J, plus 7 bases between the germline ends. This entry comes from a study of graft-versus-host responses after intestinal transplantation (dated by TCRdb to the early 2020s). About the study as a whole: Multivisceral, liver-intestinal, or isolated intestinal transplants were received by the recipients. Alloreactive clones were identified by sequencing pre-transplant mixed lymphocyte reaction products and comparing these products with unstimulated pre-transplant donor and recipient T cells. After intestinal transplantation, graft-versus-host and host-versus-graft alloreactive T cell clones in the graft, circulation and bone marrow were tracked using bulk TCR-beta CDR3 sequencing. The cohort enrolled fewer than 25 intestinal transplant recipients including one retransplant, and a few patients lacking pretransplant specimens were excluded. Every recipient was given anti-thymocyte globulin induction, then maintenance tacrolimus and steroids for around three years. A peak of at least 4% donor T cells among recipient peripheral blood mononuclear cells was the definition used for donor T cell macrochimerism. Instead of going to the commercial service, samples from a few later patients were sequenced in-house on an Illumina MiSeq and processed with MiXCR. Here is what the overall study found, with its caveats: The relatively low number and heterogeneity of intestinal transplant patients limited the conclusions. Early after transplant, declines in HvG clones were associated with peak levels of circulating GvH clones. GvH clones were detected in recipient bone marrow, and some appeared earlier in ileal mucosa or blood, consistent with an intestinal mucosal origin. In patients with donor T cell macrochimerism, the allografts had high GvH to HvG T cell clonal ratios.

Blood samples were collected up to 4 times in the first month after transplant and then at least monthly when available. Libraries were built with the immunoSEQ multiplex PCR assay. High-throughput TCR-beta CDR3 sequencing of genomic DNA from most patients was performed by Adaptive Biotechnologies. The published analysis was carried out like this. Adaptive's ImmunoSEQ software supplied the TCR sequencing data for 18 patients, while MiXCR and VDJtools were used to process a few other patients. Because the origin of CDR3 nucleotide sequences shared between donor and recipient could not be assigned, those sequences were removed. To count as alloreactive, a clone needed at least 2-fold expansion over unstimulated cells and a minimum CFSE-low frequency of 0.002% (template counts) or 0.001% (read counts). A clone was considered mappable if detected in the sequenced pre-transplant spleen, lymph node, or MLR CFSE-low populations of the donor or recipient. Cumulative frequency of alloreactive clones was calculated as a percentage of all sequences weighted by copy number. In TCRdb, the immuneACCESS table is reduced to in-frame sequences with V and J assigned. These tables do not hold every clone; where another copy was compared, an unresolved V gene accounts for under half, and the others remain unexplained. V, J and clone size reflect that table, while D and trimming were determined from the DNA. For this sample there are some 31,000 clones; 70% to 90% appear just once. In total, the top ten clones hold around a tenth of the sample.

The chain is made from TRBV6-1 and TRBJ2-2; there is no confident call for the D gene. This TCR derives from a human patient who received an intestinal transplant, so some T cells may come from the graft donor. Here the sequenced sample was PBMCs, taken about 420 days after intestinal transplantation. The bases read TGTGCCAGCAGTGAAATTAGGGCCGGGGAGCTGTTTTTT. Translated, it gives CASSEIRAGELFF.